The entry below gives a single T cell receptor beta chain sequence along with its context. The data were obtained in a study of blood T cell repertoires in COVID-19. Turning to the study itself: The United States, Italy and Spain supplied acute and convalescent COVID-19 samples. T cells, B-cell-depleted T cells, or PBMCs provided the cDNA or gDNA that served as material.

Germline V gene lookup returns CDR1 SGHRS and CDR2 YFSETQ. Trimming left V 8 bases short and J 7 bases short, with 12 bases between. The CDR3 is 11 amino acids. Sequenced by immunoSEQ multiplex PCR; TCRdb stores in-frame clones only, minus some. The data hold hundreds of thousands of clones, with approximately 89% observed a single time. Seattle researchers signed up patients amid active infection and tracked them longitudinally. The gene calls are TRBV5-1 and TRBJ1-1; the D gene is possibly TRBD1 (5 bases). Sample: peripheral blood. The sequence came from a woman younger than 45 with COVID-19, enrolled during active disease. The CDR3 DNA is TGCGCCAGTCTCTCAGGGCGTGAAGCTTTCTTT. It is translated as CASLSGREAFF.